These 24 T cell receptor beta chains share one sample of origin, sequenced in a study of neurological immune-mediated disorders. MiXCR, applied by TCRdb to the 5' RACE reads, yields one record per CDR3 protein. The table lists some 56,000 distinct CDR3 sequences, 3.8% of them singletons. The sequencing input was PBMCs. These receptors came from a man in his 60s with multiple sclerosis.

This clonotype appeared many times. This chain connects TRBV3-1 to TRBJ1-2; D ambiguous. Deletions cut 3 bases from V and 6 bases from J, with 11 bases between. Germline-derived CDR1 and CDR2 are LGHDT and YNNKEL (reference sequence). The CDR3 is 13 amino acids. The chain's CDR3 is CASSHRRDDGYTF. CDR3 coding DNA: TGTGCCAGCAGCCATCGGAGAGATGATGGCTACACCTTC.

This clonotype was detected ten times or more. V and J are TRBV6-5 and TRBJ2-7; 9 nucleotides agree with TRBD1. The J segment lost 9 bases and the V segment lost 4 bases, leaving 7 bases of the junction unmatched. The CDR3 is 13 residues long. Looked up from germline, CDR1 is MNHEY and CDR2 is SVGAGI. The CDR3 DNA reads TGTGCCAGCAGTTCGGGGACAGGGAGGAGGCAGTACTTC. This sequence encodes CASSSGTGRRQYF.

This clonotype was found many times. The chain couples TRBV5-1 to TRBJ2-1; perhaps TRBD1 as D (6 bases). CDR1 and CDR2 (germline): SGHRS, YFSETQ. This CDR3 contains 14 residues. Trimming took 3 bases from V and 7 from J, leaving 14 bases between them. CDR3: CASSSVQGWNEQFF. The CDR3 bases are TGCGCCAGCAGCTCCGTACAGGGTTGGAATGAGCAGTTCTTC.

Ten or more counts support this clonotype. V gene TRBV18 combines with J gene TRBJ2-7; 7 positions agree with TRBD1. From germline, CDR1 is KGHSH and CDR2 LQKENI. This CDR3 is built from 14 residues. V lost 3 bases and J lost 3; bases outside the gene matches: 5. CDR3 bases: TGTGCCAGCTCACCTTACCGGGACAGCTACGAGCAGTACTTC. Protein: CASSPYRDSYEQYF.

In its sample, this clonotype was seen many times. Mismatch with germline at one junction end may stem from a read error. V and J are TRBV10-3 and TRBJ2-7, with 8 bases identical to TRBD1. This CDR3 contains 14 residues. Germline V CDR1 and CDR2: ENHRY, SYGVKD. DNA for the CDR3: TGTGCCATCAGCGATCGAACAGGGGGAAGGTTATTAGACTTC. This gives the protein CAISDRTGGRLLDF.

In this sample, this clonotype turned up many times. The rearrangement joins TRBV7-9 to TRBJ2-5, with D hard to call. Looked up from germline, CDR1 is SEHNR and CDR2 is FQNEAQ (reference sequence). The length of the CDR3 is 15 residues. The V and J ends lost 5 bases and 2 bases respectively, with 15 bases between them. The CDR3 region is CASSVRPTSQETQYF. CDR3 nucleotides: TGTGCCAGCAGCGTAAGACCGACATCGCAAGAGACCCAGTACTTC.

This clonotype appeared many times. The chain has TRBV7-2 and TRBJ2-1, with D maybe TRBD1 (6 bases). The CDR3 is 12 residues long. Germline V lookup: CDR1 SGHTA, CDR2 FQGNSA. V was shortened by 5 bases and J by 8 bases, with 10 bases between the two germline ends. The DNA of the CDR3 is TGTGCCAGCAGCCTACAGGGTCATGAGCAGTTCTTC. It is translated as CASSLQGHEQFF.

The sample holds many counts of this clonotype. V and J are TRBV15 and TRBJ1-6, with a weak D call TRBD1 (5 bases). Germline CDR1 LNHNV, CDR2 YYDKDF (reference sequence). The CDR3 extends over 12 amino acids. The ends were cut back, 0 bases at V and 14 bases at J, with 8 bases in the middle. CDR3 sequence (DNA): TGTGCCACCAGCAGAGAAGGGGAATCCCTCCACTTT. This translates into CATSREGESLHF.

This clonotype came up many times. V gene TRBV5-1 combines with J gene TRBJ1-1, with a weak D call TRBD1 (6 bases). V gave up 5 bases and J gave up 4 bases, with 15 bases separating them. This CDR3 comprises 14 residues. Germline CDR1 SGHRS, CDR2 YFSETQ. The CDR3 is CASRSGAGITEAFF. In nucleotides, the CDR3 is TGCGCCAGCAGATCAGGGGCAGGAATCACTGAAGCTTTCTTT.

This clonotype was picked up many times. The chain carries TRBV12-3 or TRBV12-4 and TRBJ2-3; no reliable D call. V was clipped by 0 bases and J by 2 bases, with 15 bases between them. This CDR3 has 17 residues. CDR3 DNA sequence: TGTGCCAGCAGTTTAGCCCCCTTTGCGACCCTCACAGATACGCAGTATTTT. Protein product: CASSLAPFATLTDTQYF.

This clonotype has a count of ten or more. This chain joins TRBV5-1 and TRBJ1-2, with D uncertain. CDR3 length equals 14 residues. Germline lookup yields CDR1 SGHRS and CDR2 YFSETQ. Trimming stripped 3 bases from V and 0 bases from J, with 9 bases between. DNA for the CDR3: TGCGCCAGCAGCTCCGGGCCGACTAACTATGGCTACACCTTC. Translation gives CASSSGPTNYGYTF. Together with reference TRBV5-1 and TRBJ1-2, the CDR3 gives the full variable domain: KAGVTQTPRYLIKTRGQQVTLSCSPISGHRSVSWYQQTPGQGLQFLFEYFSETQRNKGNFPGRFSGRQFSNSRSEMNVSTLELGDSALYLCASSSGPTNYGYTFGSGTRLTVV.

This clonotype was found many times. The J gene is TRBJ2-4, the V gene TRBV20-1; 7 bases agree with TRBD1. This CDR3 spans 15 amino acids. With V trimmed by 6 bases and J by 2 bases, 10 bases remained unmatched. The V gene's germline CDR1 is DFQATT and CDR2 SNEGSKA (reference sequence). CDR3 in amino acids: CSAGITGASKNIQYF. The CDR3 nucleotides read TGCAGTGCAGGAATTACAGGGGCGTCCAAAAACATTCAGTACTTC.

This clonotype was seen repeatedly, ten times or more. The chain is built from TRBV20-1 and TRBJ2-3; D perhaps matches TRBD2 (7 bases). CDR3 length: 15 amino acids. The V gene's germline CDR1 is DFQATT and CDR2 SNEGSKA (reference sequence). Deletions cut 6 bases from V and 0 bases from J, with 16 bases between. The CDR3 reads CSAPERGGSTDTQYF. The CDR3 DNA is TGCAGTGCCCCCGAAAGGGGGGGCAGCACAGATACGCAGTATTTT.

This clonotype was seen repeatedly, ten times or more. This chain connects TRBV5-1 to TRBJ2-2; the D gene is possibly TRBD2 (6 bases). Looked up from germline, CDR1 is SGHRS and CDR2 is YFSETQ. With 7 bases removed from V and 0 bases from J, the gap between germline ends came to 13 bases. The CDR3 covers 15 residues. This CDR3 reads CASGGGATNTGELFF. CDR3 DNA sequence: TGCGCCAGCGGCGGAGGGGCGACGAACACCGGGGAGCTGTTTTTT.

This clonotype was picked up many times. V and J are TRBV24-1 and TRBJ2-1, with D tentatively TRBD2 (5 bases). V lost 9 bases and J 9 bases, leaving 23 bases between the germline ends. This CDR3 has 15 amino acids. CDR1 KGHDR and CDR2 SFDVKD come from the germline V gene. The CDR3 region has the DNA TGTGCCACCGCCGGGAAACGATCATTTATACTTGAGCAGTTCTTC. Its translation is CATAGKRSFILEQFF.

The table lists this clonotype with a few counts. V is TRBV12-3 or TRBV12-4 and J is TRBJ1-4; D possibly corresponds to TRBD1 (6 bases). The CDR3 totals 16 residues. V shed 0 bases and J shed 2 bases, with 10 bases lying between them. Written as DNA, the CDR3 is TGTGCCAGCAGTTTAGCGCTAAGGGGGACTAATGAAAAACTGTTTTTT. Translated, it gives CASSLALRGTNEKLFF.

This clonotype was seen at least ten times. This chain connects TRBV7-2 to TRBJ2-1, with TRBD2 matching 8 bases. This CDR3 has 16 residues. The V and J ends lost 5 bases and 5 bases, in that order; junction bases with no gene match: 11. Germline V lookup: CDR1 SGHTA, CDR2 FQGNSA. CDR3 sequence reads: CASSVTGTRPNNEQFF. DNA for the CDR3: TGTGCCAGCAGCGTAACGGGGACTAGACCAAACAATGAGCAGTTCTTC.

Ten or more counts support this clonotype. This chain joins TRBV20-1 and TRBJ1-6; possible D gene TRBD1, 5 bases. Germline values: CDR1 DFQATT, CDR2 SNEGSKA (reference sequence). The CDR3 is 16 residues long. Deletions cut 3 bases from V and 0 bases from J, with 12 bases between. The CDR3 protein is CSARRNRSSYNSPLHF. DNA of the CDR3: TGCAGTGCTAGGAGGAACAGGAGCTCCTATAATTCACCCCTCCACTTT.

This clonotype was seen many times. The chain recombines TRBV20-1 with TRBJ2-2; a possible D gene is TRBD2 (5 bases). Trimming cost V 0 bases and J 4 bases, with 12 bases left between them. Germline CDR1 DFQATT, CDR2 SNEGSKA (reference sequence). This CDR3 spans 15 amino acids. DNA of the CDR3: TGCAGTGCTAGAGATCCGGGCGGGTTCACCGGGGAGCTGTTTTTT. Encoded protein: CSARDPGGFTGELFF.

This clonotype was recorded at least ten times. The chain's CDR3 is CASMTGARSPLHF. DNA of the CDR3: TGTGCCAGCATGACAGGGGCTCGGTCACCCCTCCACTTT. The rearrangement uses TRBV27 and TRBJ1-6; 8 bases agree with TRBD1. The CDR3 runs to 13 residues. V lost 7 bases, J lost 10 bases, and 6 bases stayed unmatched. Germline CDR1 reads MNHEY; CDR2 reads SMNVEV (reference sequence).

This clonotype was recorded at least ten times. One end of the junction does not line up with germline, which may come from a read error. CDR3 sequence: CASCLSGYNEQFF. The CDR3 DNA reads TGCGCCAGCTGCTTGTCAGGCTACAATGAGCAGTTCTTC. The chain uses TRBV5-1 and TRBJ2-1; no clear D. This CDR3 has 13 amino acids. Germline CDR1 SGHRS, CDR2 YFSETQ.

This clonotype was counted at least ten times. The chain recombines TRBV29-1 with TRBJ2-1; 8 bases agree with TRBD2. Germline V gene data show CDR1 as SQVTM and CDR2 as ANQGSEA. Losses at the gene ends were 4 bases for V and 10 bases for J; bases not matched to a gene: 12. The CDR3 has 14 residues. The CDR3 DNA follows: TGCAGCGTTGGTCGGGCGGGAGGAGTCGGGGAGCAGTTCTTC. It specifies CSVGRAGGVGEQFF.

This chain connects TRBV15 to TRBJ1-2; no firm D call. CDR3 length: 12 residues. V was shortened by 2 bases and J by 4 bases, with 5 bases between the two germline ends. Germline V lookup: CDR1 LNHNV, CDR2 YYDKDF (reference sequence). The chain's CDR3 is CATSRLGYGYTF. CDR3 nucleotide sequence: TGTGCCACCAGCAGATTAGGCTATGGCTACACCTTC.

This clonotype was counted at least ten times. CDR3 in DNA: TGCAGTGCTGGGGACTCCGGGACTAGCGGGATTCTAGCCAAAAACATTCAGTACTTC. Residues: CSAGDSGTSGILAKNIQYF. This chain uses TRBV20-1 with TRBJ2-4; 13 positions match TRBD2. J gave up 0 bases and V 5 bases, and 13 bases lay outside the gene matches. Germline V CDR1 and CDR2: DFQATT, SNEGSKA (reference sequence). The CDR3 length is 19 residues.